The entry below describes one T cell receptor (beta chain). Its specificity is unknown. These data come from a study of graft-versus-host responses after intestinal transplantation. Study overall: Grafts were multivisceral, liver-intestinal, or isolated intestinal. Every one of the recipients received anti-thymocyte globulin induction and afterwards took tacrolimus and steroids for approximately 3 years.

Using immunoSEQ multiplex PCR, the repertoire was profiled, and TCRdb retains in-frame clones only, with some absent. The repertoire holds 100,000 or so clones, with approximately 95% as singletons. Germline CDR1 SGHNT, CDR2 YYREEE (reference sequence). The germline V and J ends were trimmed by 4 bases and 7 bases, with 12 bases remaining between them. This CDR3 is built from 13 residues. This TCR was recovered from a human donor who was the organ donor for an intestinal transplant. The specimen comprised unstimulated CD8+ T cells sorted from spleen or lymph node cells, sampled before transplant. The chain combines TRBV5-4 with TRBJ2-1; the D gene is possibly TRBD2 (5 bases). The CDR3 region is CASSPSERNEQFF. In nucleotides, the CDR3 is TGTGCCAGCAGCCCCTCAGAGCGGAATGAGCAGTTCTTC. Based on the CDR3 plus reference TRBV5-4 and TRBJ2-1, the full variable domain is ETGVTQSPTHLIKTRGQQVTLRCSSQSGHNTVSWYQQALGQGPQFIFQYYREEENGRGNFPPRFSGLQFPNYSSELNVNALELDDSALYLCASSPSERNEQFFGPGTRLTVL.